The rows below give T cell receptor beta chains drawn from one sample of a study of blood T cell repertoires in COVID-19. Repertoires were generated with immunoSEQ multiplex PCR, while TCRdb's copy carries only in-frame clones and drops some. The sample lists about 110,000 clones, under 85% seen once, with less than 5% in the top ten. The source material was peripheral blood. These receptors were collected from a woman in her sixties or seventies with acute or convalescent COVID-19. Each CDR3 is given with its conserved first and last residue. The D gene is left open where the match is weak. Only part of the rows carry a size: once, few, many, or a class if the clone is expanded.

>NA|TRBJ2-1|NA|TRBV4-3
CASSQSPSSYNEQFF
TGCGCCAGCAGCCAATCCCCTAGCTCCTACAATGAGCAGTTCTTC
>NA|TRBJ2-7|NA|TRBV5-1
CASSWTVSGNGMTYEQYF
TGCGCCAGCAGCTGGACAGTGTCTGGAAACGGCATGACCTACGAGCAGTACTTC
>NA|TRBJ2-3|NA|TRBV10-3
CAIAVSTDTQYF
TGTGCCATCGCGGTTTCCACAGATACGCAGTATTTT
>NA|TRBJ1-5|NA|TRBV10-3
CAISERGQPQHF
TGTGCCATCAGCGAAAGAGGTCAGCCCCAGCATTTT
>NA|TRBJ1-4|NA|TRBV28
CASSPGTTNEKLFF
TGTGCCAGCAGCCCTGGCACAACTAATGAAAAACTGTTTTTT
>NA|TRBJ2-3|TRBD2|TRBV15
CATSRGSGGAADTQYF
TGTGCCACCAGCAGAGGGAGCGGGGGGGCGGCAGATACGCAGTATTTT
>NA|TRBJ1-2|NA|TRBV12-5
CASGFNRGGYTF
TGTGCTAGTGGTTTTAATAGGGGTGGCTACACCTTC
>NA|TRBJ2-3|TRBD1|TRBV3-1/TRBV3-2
CASRPGQTDTQYF
TGTGCCAGCAGACCGGGACAGACAGATACGCAGTATTTT
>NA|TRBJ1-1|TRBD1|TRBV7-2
CASSSPRTGLNTEAFF
TGTGCCAGCAGCTCACCAAGGACAGGACTGAACACTGAAGCTTTCTTT
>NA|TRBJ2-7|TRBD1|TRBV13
CASSMRQGPYEQYF
TGTGCCAGCAGCATGAGACAGGGGCCCTACGAGCAGTACTTC
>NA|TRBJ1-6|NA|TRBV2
CARNTGPGYNSPLHF
TGTGCCAGGAATACAGGGCCCGGATATAATTCACCCCTCCACTTT
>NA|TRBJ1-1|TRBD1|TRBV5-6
CASSFFTGGQNTEAFF
TGTGCCAGCAGCTTTTTCACAGGGGGCCAGAACACTGAAGCTTTCTTT
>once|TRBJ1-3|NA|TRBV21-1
CASSLPGKSGNTIYF
TGTGCCAGCAGCCTACCGGGAAAATCTGGAAACACCATATATTTT
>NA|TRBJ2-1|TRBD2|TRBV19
CASSNLAGAYEQFF
TGTGCCAGTAGTAACCTAGCGGGAGCGTATGAGCAGTTCTTC
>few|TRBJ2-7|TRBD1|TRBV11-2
CASSLVTGTGANSYEQYF
TGTGCCAGCAGCTTAGTTACGGGGACAGGGGCGAACTCCTACGAGCAGTACTTC
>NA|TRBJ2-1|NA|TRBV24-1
CASRRSRSYNEQFF
TGTGCCAGCCGGCGCTCGCGGTCCTACAATGAGCAGTTCTTC
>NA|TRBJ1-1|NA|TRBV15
CATSSHRVKRNEAFF
TGTGCCACCAGCAGTCACCGGGTCAAGCGTAATGAAGCTTTCTTT
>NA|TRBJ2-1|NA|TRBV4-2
CASSPHTGSSYNEQFF
TGTGCCAGCAGCCCCCACACAGGGAGCTCCTACAATGAGCAGTTCTTC
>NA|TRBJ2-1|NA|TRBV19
CASSIGQGRVYNEQFF
TGTGCCAGTAGTATAGGGCAGGGAAGAGTCTACAATGAGCAGTTCTTC
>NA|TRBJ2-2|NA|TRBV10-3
CAISKNTGTPNTGELFF
TGTGCCATCAGTAAAAATACCGGGACACCGAACACCGGGGAGCTGTTTTTT
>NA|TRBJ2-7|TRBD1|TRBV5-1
CASARGQGNSEQYF
TGCGCCAGCGCTCGAGGACAGGGGAACTCCGAGCAGTACTTC
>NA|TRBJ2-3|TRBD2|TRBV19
CASTGAGVTDTQYF
TGTGCCAGTACGGGAGCGGGAGTGACAGATACGCAGTATTTT
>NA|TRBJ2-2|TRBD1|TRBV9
CASSAGQGARRELFF
TGTGCCAGCAGCGCGGGACAGGGGGCGCGCAGGGAGCTGTTTTTT
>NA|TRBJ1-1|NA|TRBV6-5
CASKEETGYTEAFF
TGTGCCAGCAAGGAGGAAACAGGGTACACTGAAGCTTTCTTT
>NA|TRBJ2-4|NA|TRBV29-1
CSVERLGQGSKNIQYF
TGCAGCGTTGAGAGATTGGGTCAGGGATCCAAAAACATTCAGTACTTC
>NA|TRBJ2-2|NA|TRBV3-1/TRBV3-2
CASSQVAPGIGGELFF
TGTGCCAGCAGCCAAGTAGCCCCAGGGATAGGCGGGGAGCTGTTTTTT
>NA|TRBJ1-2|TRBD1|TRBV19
CASATGGGYTF
TGTGCCAGTGCCACAGGGGGCGGCTACACCTTC
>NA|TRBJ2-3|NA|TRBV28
CASSWGLALDTQYF
TGTGCCAGCAGTTGGGGGCTAGCATTGGATACGCAGTATTTT
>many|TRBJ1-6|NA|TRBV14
CASSQDNRGGSPLHF
TGTGCCAGCAGCCAAGATAACCGGGGAGGGTCACCCCTCCACTTT
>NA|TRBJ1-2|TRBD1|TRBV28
CASSSGGANGYTF
TGTGCCAGCAGTTCAGGGGGCGCGAATGGCTACACCTTC
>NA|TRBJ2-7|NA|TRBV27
CASSLSGRGGEQYF
TGTGCCAGCAGTCTGTCCGGCCGGGGAGGCGAGCAGTACTTC
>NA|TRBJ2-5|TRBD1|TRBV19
CASSITGQLQETQYF
TGTGCCAGTAGTATCACGGGACAGTTACAAGAGACCCAGTACTTC
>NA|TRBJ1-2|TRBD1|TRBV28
CASSSDRGPGYTF
TGTGCCAGCAGCTCGGACAGGGGCCCAGGCTACACCTTC
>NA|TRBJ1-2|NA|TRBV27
CASSLAAGPYGYTF
TGTGCCAGCAGTTTGGCAGCAGGGCCTTATGGCTACACCTTC
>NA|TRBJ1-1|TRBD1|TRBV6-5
CASSSQPGQMNTEAFF
TGTGCCAGCAGTTCACAACCGGGACAGATGAACACTGAAGCTTTCTTT
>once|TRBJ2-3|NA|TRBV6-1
CASSEGTLTDTQYF
TGTGCCAGCAGTGAAGGTACTCTCACAGATACGCAGTATTTT
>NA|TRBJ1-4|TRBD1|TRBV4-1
CASSQGDRDNEKLFF
TGCGCCAGCAGCCAGGGCGACAGGGATAATGAAAAACTGTTTTTT
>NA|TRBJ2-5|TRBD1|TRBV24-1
CATSDRQGARETQYF
TGTGCCACCAGTGATAGACAGGGGGCTAGGGAGACCCAGTACTTC
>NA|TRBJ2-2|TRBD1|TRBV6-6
CASSYLTGISTGELFF
TGTGCCAGCAGTTACCTGACAGGGATCAGCACCGGGGAGCTGTTTTTT
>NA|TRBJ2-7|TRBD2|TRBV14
CASSLLAGSYEQYF
TGTGCCAGCAGCCTTCTAGCGGGGTCATACGAGCAGTACTTC
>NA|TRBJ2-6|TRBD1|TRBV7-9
CASSPAWTGLSGANVLTF
TGTGCCAGCAGCCCTGCTTGGACAGGCCTCTCTGGGGCCAACGTCCTGACTTTC
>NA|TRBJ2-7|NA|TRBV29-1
CSVEGSGGEDYEQYF
TGCAGCGTTGAAGGGTCCGGGGGTGAGGACTACGAGCAGTACTTC
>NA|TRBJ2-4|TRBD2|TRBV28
CASGTSGTTKNIQYF
TGTGCCAGCGGGACTAGCGGGACAACCAAAAACATTCAGTACTTC
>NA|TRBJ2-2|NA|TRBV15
CATSREGGHIGELFF
TGTGCCACCAGCAGAGAGGGGGGGCATATCGGGGAGCTGTTTTTT
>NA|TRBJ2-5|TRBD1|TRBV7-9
CASRETGGGETQYF
TGTGCCAGCAGGGAGACAGGGGGTGGTGAGACCCAGTACTTC
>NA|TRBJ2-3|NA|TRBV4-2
CASSREISDTQYF
TGTGCCAGCAGCCGTGAGATTTCAGATACGCAGTATTTT
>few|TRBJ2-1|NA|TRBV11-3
CASSSLGGYNEQFF
TGTGCCAGCAGCTCCTTAGGGGGCTACAATGAGCAGTTCTTC
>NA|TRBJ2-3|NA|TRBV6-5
CASSPGDTQYF
TGTGCCAGCAGCCCCGGGGATACGCAGTATTTT
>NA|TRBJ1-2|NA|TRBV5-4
CASSRFGGDGYTF
TGTGCCAGCAGCCGGTTCGGGGGGGATGGCTACACCTTC